This TCR beta chain was captured in a study of patients and donors after allogeneic stem cell transplantation. Trimming removed 7 bases at V and 5 bases at J, with 23 bases between. The CDR3 is 16 residues long. Using its own MiXCR run on the RT-PCR reads, TCRdb lists one record per CDR3 protein. The sample holds 390,000 or so distinct CDR3 sequences; more than 15% are singletons and the top ten take around 7.2%. The V call is TRBV12-3 or TRBV12-4, the J call TRBJ1-2; unclear D gene. Sequenced input: blood, either unsorted or a sorted T cell fraction (not recorded which). The origin of this receptor is a human donor who was either an allogeneic HSCT recipient or a stem cell or donor lymphocyte infusion donor (not recorded which). It is not recorded whose cells these are; they may come from a transplant donor. The CDR3 region is CASNQILQPSGYGYTF. CDR3 in DNA: TGTGCCAGCAATCAAATTCTACAGCCCTCGGGGTATGGCTACACCTTC.